These 20 T cell receptor beta chains originate from one sample sequenced in a study of blood T cell repertoires in COVID-19. Repertoires were generated with immunoSEQ multiplex PCR, while TCRdb's copy carries only in-frame clones and drops some. The sample has over 85,000 clones; 80% to 90% are singletons. Sample: peripheral blood. These receptors originate from a human donor in a cohort sampled during active COVID-19.

The CDR3 spells CASSRISLGSPLHF. CDR3 sequence (DNA): TGTGCCAGCTCACGTATAAGCTTGGGCTCACCCCTCCACTTT. The rearrangement links TRBV18 to TRBJ1-6; D ambiguous. The length of the CDR3 is 14 residues. V was clipped by 4 bases and J by 10 bases, with 14 bases between them. Germline values: CDR1 KGHSH, CDR2 LQKENI.

The chain is built from TRBV3-1 (or the pseudogene TRBV3-2) and TRBJ1-5; 7 bases fit TRBD1. The ends lost 0 bases at V and 4 bases at J; junction bases unmatched: 12. This CDR3 is built from 18 residues. Germline V gene lookup returns CDR1 LGHDT and CDR2 YNNKEL (reference sequence). The CDR3 nucleotides are TGTGCCAGCAGCCAAGATCGGGGGGGCAGGGGGAGAAATCAGCCCCAGCATTTT. This encodes CASSQDRGGRGRNQPQHF.

The CDR3 spells CASSPSLVRTENTGELFF. The CDR3 nucleotides are TGTGCCAGCAGCCCCTCTCTGGTCCGGACAGAAAACACCGGGGAGCTGTTTTTT. This rearrangement joins TRBV5-4 to TRBJ2-2, with a possible D match to TRBD1 (6 bases). Trimming took 4 bases from V and 2 from J, leaving 21 bases between them. CDR3 length equals 18 residues. Germline CDR1 reads SGHNT; CDR2 reads YYREEE (reference sequence).

The CDR3: CAISESLSGRAYEQYF. The CDR3 DNA is TGTGCCATCAGTGAATCGCTTAGCGGGAGGGCCTACGAGCAGTACTTC. The chain uses TRBV10-3 and TRBJ2-7; the match to TRBD2 covers 11 bases. V shed 3 bases and J 2 bases; nucleotides not matched to a gene: 6. The germline V gene has CDR1 ENHRY and CDR2 SYGVKD. The CDR3 is 16 amino acids.

V and J are TRBV5-5 and TRBJ1-5; tentatively, D is TRBD1 (5 bases). This CDR3 is 17 amino acids long. Germline lookup yields CDR1 SGHKS and CDR2 YYEKEE (reference sequence). The V end lost 0 bases, the J end lost 2 bases, and 15 bases lay between the germline ends. The CDR3 bases are TGTGCCAGCAGCTTGGCACAGGTCCTCGGAGGCAATCAGCCCCAGCATTTT. Its translation: CASSLAQVLGGNQPQHF.

The V and J genes are TRBV18 and TRBJ1-6, with 9 nucleotides matching TRBD1. The CDR3 is made up of 14 amino acids. The germline V gene encodes CDR1 KGHSH and CDR2 LQKENI. With V trimmed by 3 bases and J by 9 bases, 3 bases remained unmatched. The CDR3 region is CASSPGQGGSPLHF. In nucleotides, the CDR3 is TGTGCCAGCTCACCGGGACAGGGCGGTTCACCCCTCCACTTT. The full variable domain, completed using reference TRBV18 and TRBJ1-6, is NAGVMQNPRHLVRRRGQEARLRCSPMKGHSHVYWYRQLPEEGLKFMVYLQKENIIDESGMPKERFSAEFPKEGPSILRIQQVVRGDSAAYFCASSPGQGGSPLHFGNGTRLTVT.

V usage is TRBV7-6 and J usage is TRBJ2-3; possibly TRBD2 for D (5 bases). The CDR3 loop spans 12 amino acids. CDR1 is SGHVS, CDR2 FNYEAQ, per germline. V lost 5 bases to trimming and J lost 7 bases, with 10 bases between them. CDR3: CASSETGNTQYF. The DNA for the CDR3 is TGTGCCAGCAGCGAAACGGGAAATACGCAGTATTTT. The whole variable domain, remainder taken from reference TRBV7-6 and TRBJ2-3, is GAGVSQSPRYKVTKRGQDVALRCDPISGHVSLYWYRQALGQGPEFLTYFNYEAQQDKSGLPNDRFSAERPEGSISTLTIQRTEQRDSAMYRCASSETGNTQYFGPGTRLTVL.

The chain couples TRBV5-4 to TRBJ1-2; 12 bases agree with TRBD1. The CDR3 extends over 13 amino acids. Germline CDR1 and CDR2: SGHNT and YYREEE (reference sequence). Trimming cost V 4 bases and J 8 bases; bases outside gene matches: 3. CDR3 nucleotide sequence: TGTGCCAGCAGCGGGGACAGGGGGCACGGCTACACCTTC. Translating gives CASSGDRGHGYTF.

The J gene is TRBJ2-3, the V gene TRBV5-4; 11 bases line up with TRBD2. The V gene's germline CDR1 is SGHNT and CDR2 YYREEE (reference sequence). The V segment lost 3 bases and the J segment 5 bases; nucleotides outside the gene matches: 8. The CDR3 is made up of 16 amino acids. This chain's CDR3 is CASSSILAGGGDTQYF. The CDR3 DNA sequence: TGTGCCAGCAGCTCTATCCTAGCGGGAGGTGGAGATACGCAGTATTTT.

The rearrangement uses TRBV2 and TRBJ1-2, with D tentatively TRBD1 (5 bases). The CDR3 totals 15 residues. Germline assignment: CDR1 SNHLY and CDR2 FYNNEI. V shed 3 bases and J shed 0 bases, with 11 bases lying between them. CDR3 DNA sequence: TGTGCCAGCAGTGACCAGGGACTAGCTAACTATGGCTACACCTTC. Its translation is CASSDQGLANYGYTF.

CDR3 sequence reads: CASSPQTGNERNEQFF. The CDR3 nucleotides read TGTGCCAGTAGTCCCCAGACAGGGAACGAACGAAATGAGCAGTTCTTC. This rearrangement joins TRBV19 to TRBJ2-1, with 7 nucleotides matching TRBD1. CDR1 is LNHDA and CDR2 is SQIVND in the germline V gene (reference sequence). CDR3 length equals 16 residues. Trimming took 5 bases from V and 7 from J; bases not matched to a gene: 14.

The chain uses TRBV27 and TRBJ2-7; no clear D. The CDR3 covers 14 residues. The V end lost 3 bases, the J end lost 1 base, and 10 bases lay between the germline ends. Per the germline V gene, CDR1 is MNHEY and CDR2 is SMNVEV (reference sequence). The CDR3 reads CASSLVGRSYEQYF. DNA for the CDR3: TGTGCCAGCAGTTTGGTGGGCAGATCCTACGAGCAGTACTTC.

The chain combines TRBV4-1 with TRBJ2-7; a weak D match, TRBD1 (8 bases). V was pared by 6 bases and J by 5 bases, with 20 bases between. Germline CDR1 and CDR2: MGHRA and YSYEKL. The CDR3 totals 15 residues. This CDR3 is CASSLQRTGRDEQYF. The CDR3, as DNA: TGCGCCAGCAGTCTGCAGCGGACAGGGAGGGACGAGCAGTACTTC.

V usage is TRBV3-1 (or the pseudogene TRBV3-2) and J usage is TRBJ1-3, with a weak D call TRBD1 (6 bases). Germline values: CDR1 LGHDT, CDR2 YNNKEL (reference sequence). Trimming took off 5 bases at V and 5 bases at J, with 16 bases between the two ends. This CDR3 is 15 amino acids long. CDR3 nucleotides: TGTGCCAGCAGCTACCGGTCCGGGGGGCGAAACACCATATATTTT. This translates into CASSYRSGGRNTIYF.

A single count supports this clone. The CDR3 bases are TGTGCCAGCAGCCGGGGGCAGGGAGGGTTGGGCAATCAGCCCCAGCATTTT. Protein product: CASSRGQGGLGNQPQHF. The chain employs TRBV9 and TRBJ1-5; a possible D gene is TRBD1 (6 bases). Germline V CDR1 and CDR2: SGDLS, YYNGEE. The CDR3 spans 17 residues. The V end lost 4 bases, the J end lost 2 bases, and 19 bases lay between the germline ends.

The chain joins TRBV27 to TRBJ2-4; a weak D match, TRBD1 (7 bases). Germline V gene lookup returns CDR1 MNHEY and CDR2 SMNVEV (reference sequence). The CDR3 is 14 amino acids. V shed 5 bases and J shed 3 bases, with 11 bases lying between them. The CDR3 spells CASSAGQHKNIQYF. The CDR3 bases are TGTGCCAGCAGTGCGGGACAGCACAAAAACATTCAGTACTTC.

The chain links TRBV7-8 to TRBJ1-1, with D possibly TRBD1 on 5 matching bases. The germline V gene encodes CDR1 SGHVS and CDR2 FQNEAQ. CDR3 length equals 16 residues. V gave up 0 bases and J gave up 5 bases, with 16 bases separating them. CDR3: CASSLAGAGGRTEAFF. The CDR3 DNA reads TGTGCCAGCAGCTTAGCGGGTGCGGGGGGGAGGACTGAAGCTTTCTTT.

V and J are TRBV14 and TRBJ2-7, with 7 bases fitting TRBD1. This CDR3 has 15 amino acids. The germline V gene encodes CDR1 SGHDN and CDR2 FVKESK. V dropped 4 bases and J dropped 5; count of bases not matched to a gene: 11. CDR3 DNA: TGTGCCAGCAGCCCGTTGACAGGGCCGTTTAACGAGCAGTACTTC. Amino acids: CASSPLTGPFNEQYF.

This chain's CDR3 is CASAQQQGGELFF. The CDR3 DNA follows: TGTGCCAGCGCCCAACAACAGGGAGGGGAGCTGTTTTTT. The chain is built from TRBV27 and TRBJ2-2; possibly TRBD1 for D (6 bases). Germline CDR1 reads MNHEY; CDR2 reads SMNVEV (reference sequence). V lost 8 bases to trimming and J lost 8 bases, with 15 bases between them. This CDR3 has 13 amino acids.

The genes are TRBV5-5 and TRBJ1-1; D gene unclear. V gave up 4 bases and J gave up 1 base, with 11 bases separating them. This CDR3 contains 14 residues. The V gene's germline CDR1 is SGHKS and CDR2 YYEKEE (reference sequence). This CDR3 is CASSLSSGNTEAFF. In DNA, the CDR3 is TGTGCCAGCAGCCTTTCCAGCGGGAACACTGAAGCTTTCTTT. The variable domain in full, with the rest retrieved from reference TRBV5-5 and TRBJ1-1, is DAGVTQSPTHLIKTRGQQVTLRCSPISGHKSVSWYQQVLGQGPQFIFQYYEKEERGRGNFPDRFSARQFPNYSSELNVNALLLGDSALYLCASSLSSGNTEAFFGQGTRLTVV.